This TCR beta chain was sequenced during a study of blood T cell repertoires in COVID-19. Study-wide context: The study drew acute and convalescent COVID-19 samples from the United States, Italy and Spain. PBMCs, B-cell-depleted T cells, or T cells provided the cDNA or gDNA that made up the material.

Authors' processing steps: Researchers report that nucleated cell counts were estimated from reference gene primer amplification. The table came from immunoSEQ multiplex PCR; TCRdb's copy has only in-frame clones and leaves some out. That table gives V, J and clone size, and the DNA gave D and trimming. The repertoire holds more than 110,000 clones, with approximately 85% as singletons. The receptor was derived from a man aged 50-60 years with acute or convalescent COVID-19. Sequencing used peripheral blood.

The CDR3 DNA reads TGTGCCAGCAGCCTAGCCGGGAACCCCTACGAGCAGTACTTC. Its protein is CASSLAGNPYEQYF. The V gene is TRBV3-1 (or the pseudogene TRBV3-2), the J gene TRBJ2-7, with D possibly being TRBD2 (5 bases). Trimming took 4 bases from V and 2 from J, leaving 12 bases between them. The germline V gene encodes CDR1 LGHDT and CDR2 YNNKEL (reference sequence). The CDR3 loop spans 14 amino acids.